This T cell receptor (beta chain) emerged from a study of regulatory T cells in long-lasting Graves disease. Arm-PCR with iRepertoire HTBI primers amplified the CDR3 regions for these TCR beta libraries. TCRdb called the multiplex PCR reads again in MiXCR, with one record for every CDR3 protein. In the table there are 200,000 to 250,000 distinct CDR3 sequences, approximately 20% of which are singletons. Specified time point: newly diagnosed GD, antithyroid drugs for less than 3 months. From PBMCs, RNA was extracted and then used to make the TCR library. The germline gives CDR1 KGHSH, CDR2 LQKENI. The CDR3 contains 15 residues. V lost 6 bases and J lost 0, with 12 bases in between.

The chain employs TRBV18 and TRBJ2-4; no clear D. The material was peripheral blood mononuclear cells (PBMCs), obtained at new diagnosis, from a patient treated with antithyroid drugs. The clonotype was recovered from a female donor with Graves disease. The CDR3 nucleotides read TGTGCCAGCTCCCTCGGATCCATAGCCAAAAACATTCAGTACTTC. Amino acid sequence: CASSLGSIAKNIQYF.